Detailed here is one TCR beta chain. What it binds is unknown. Stable hyperthyroidism: no ophthalmopathy progression over 18 months of follow-up. With 7 bases removed from V and 5 bases from J, the gap between germline ends came to 20 bases. Looked up from germline, CDR1 is SEHNR and CDR2 is FQNEAQ (reference sequence). The CDR3 runs 15 residues. This sample was included in a study of T cells in Graves' hyperthyroidism and ophthalmopathy. Notes on the study in general: Blood also carried most thyroid clonotypes expanded above 0.001. Model predictions of ophthalmopathy came a median approximately 6.5 months before onset.

Amplified regions were TCR beta CDR3 sequences from RNA transcripts. Using the HTBI primer set, a first-round RT-PCR was run on the TCR CDR3. TCRdb re-derived calls from the multiplex PCR reads in MiXCR, one entry per CDR3 protein. The table includes about 710,000 distinct CDR3 sequences, about 16% detected once. The V gene is TRBV7-9, the J gene TRBJ1-2; D is possibly TRBD1 (5 bases). The clonotype originates from a man between 18 and 35 years old with Graves' hyperthyroidism. Material: blood. For the CDR3, the DNA is TGTGCCAGCATCCCCGATGGGGGGTGGGCTTATGGCTACACCTTC. Residues: CASIPDGGWAYGYTF.